These 27 T cell receptor beta chains were all obtained from the same sample, sequenced in a study of T cell repertoires in cytomegalovirus infection. TCRdb re-derived calls from the reads in MiXCR, one entry per CDR3 protein. The data show about 480,000 distinct CDR3 sequences, more than 30% seen once. No antigen has been assigned to these receptors. The sample consisted of cultured PBMCs, taken from culture after CMV antigen stimulation. These receptors were taken from a human donor in good health (CMV status not recorded). Some clones in this sample may be carry-over from other donors' samples.

The sample holds many counts of this clonotype. The chain has TRBV7-2 and TRBJ2-7; D call uncertain. Germline CDR1 is SGHTA and CDR2 is FQGNSA. This CDR3 spans 12 amino acids. Trimming shortened V by 5 bases and J by 0 bases, and 5 bases separated the two germline ends. CDR3 nucleotide sequence: TGTGCCAGCAGCCCTCCCTCCTACGAGCAGTACTTC. Its translation is CASSPPSYEQYF.

This clonotype was seen more than once but under ten times. This sequence joins TRBV11-2 and TRBJ2-3, with 10 bases matching TRBD2. The V gene's germline CDR1 is SGHAT and CDR2 FQNNGV. V shed 4 bases, J shed 4 bases, and the junction held 17 bases outside the gene matches. This CDR3 region has 19 residues. The CDR3 sequence: CASSSKYTTTSGNADTQYF. CDR3 DNA: TGTGCCAGCAGCTCCAAATATACCACAACTAGCGGGAACGCAGATACGCAGTATTTT.

V and J are TRBV3-1 and TRBJ1-2; possible D gene TRBD1, 6 bases. This CDR3 has 14 amino acids. Germline CDR1 reads LGHDT; CDR2 reads YNNKEL (reference sequence). V was shortened by 5 bases and J by 13 bases, with 23 bases between the two germline ends. CDR3 residues: CASSAPGTPLFCTF. The CDR3 DNA reads as TGTGCCAGCAGCGCCCCCGGGACACCCCTGTTTTGCACCTTC.

The J gene is TRBJ1-1, the V gene TRBV29-1; D uncertain. The CDR3 extends over 10 amino acids. V was cut by 3 bases and J by 6 bases, with 5 bases left in between. Germline V lookup: CDR1 SQVTM, CDR2 ANQGSEA. CDR3 residues: CSVDDPEAFF. The CDR3 DNA follows: TGCAGCGTTGATGACCCTGAAGCTTTCTTT. Complete variable domain (other parts from reference TRBV29-1 and TRBJ1-1): SAVISQKPSRDICQRGTSLTIQCQVDSQVTMMFWYRQQPGQSLTLIATANQGSEATYESGFVIDKFPISRPNLTFSTLTVSNMSPEDSSIYLCSVDDPEAFFGQGTRLTVV.

The rearrangement uses TRBV2 and TRBJ1-1; tentatively, D is TRBD1 (5 bases). This CDR3 is 14 amino acids long. V lost 6 bases and J 7 bases, leaving 18 bases between the germline ends. Germline values: CDR1 SNHLY, CDR2 FYNNEI. CDR3 DNA sequence: TGTGCCAGCAGAACGGACACCCTAGTGCATGAAGCTTTCTTT. Protein: CASRTDTLVHEAFF.

The chain recombines TRBV6-8 with TRBJ2-5; no firm D call. The CDR3 is 15 residues long. Looked up from germline, CDR1 is MNHGY and CDR2 is SAAAGT. The ends were cut back, 3 bases at V and 5 bases at J, with 16 bases in the middle. DNA for the CDR3: TGTGCCAGCAGTTATCAGACACCAGTACGGGAGACCCAGTACTTC. It translates to CASSYQTPVRETQYF.

This sequence joins TRBV7-6 and TRBJ2-7, with D uncertain. The V gene lost 5 bases and the J gene lost 2 bases, with 10 bases spanning the gap. The CDR3 extends over 13 amino acids. From germline, CDR1 is SGHVS and CDR2 FNYEAQ. CDR3 in DNA: TGTGCCAGCAGCAGCACTGATGCCTACGAGCAGTACTTC. It specifies CASSSTDAYEQYF.

This chain links TRBV2 with TRBJ2-1; TRBD2 matches 9 bases. CDR3 length: 17 residues. CDR1 is SNHLY, CDR2 FYNNEI, per germline. Trimming cost V 5 bases and J 6 bases; bases outside gene matches: 14. In DNA form, the CDR3 reads TGTGCCAGCAGTAGTGATATTGGCGGGGGGGGTTTCAATGAGCAGTTCTTC. This codes for CASSSDIGGGGFNEQFF.

The chain links TRBV6-1 to TRBJ2-3, with 12 positions matching TRBD2. Germline V CDR1 and CDR2: MNHNS, SASEGT. CDR3 size: 15 residues. The V segment lost 7 bases and the J segment 5 bases; nucleotides outside the gene matches: 7. CDR3 amino acids: CASKLAGGSGDTQYF. DNA for the CDR3: TGTGCCAGCAAGCTAGCGGGAGGGTCGGGAGATACGCAGTATTTT.

V and J are TRBV10-3 and TRBJ2-1, with 7 bases aligning to TRBD2. Germline lookup yields CDR1 ENHRY and CDR2 SYGVKD. The junction had 3 bases not matched to a gene; V was cut back by 0 bases and J by 4 bases. CDR3 length: 15 amino acids. The CDR3 nucleotides read TGTGCCATCAGTGAGTCTCCTAGCGGATACAATGAGCAGTTCTTC. Amino acids: CAISESPSGYNEQFF.

This clonotype was recorded many times. The rearrangement joins TRBV7-2 to TRBJ2-3, with 9 nucleotides matching TRBD2. The germline V gene encodes CDR1 SGHTA and CDR2 FQGNSA. V shed 1 base, J shed 6 bases, and the junction held 5 bases outside the gene matches. The CDR3 has 15 amino acids. The CDR3, as DNA: TGTGCCAGCAGCTTAGTTAGCGGGAGCTGGGATACGCAGTATTTT. Its protein product is CASSLVSGSWDTQYF.

The chain uses TRBV7-8 and TRBJ2-7; 7 bases align to TRBD2. This CDR3 has 15 amino acids. The trim removed 5 bases at V and 4 bases at J, leaving 11 bases unmatched. Germline V gene data show CDR1 as SGHVS and CDR2 as FQNEAQ. CDR3: CASSPDSSGIYEQYV. Written as DNA, the CDR3 is TGTGCCAGCAGCCCAGACTCTAGCGGAATTTACGAGCAGTACGTC.

CDR3 DNA sequence: TGCGCCAGCAGCCAAGCTCTGAATGATTACGAGCAGTACTTC. As protein: CASSQALNDYEQYF. The V call is TRBV4-1, the J call TRBJ2-7; D is unclear. This CDR3 has 14 amino acids. Germline values: CDR1 MGHRA, CDR2 YSYEKL. V gave up 1 base and J gave up 4 bases, with 11 bases separating them.

The chain joins TRBV4-1 to TRBJ2-1; a weak D match, TRBD1 (6 bases). The CDR3 length is 13 residues. V was pared by 0 bases and J by 9 bases, with 9 bases between. Germline CDR1 is MGHRA and CDR2 is YSYEKL. The CDR3 loop is CASSQDWDIEQFF. Here the CDR3 DNA reads TGCGCCAGCAGCCAAGACTGGGACATTGAGCAGTTCTTC.

The rearrangement joins TRBV5-4 to TRBJ2-3; possibly TRBD1 for D (5 bases). V was pared by 1 base and J by 6 bases, with 12 bases between. The germline V gene encodes CDR1 SGHNT and CDR2 YYREEE (reference sequence). The CDR3 consists of 14 residues. Written as DNA, the CDR3 is TGTGCCAGCAGCTTGCTGAAGGGGAAGGATACGCAGTATTTT. Amino acids: CASSLLKGKDTQYF. The full variable domain, in which reference TRBV5-4 and TRBJ2-3 provide the parts outside the CDR3, is ETGVTQSPTHLIKTRGQQVTLRCSSQSGHNTVSWYQQALGQGPQFIFQYYREEENGRGNFPPRFSGLQFPNYSSELNVNALELDDSALYLCASSLLKGKDTQYFGPGTRLTVL.

The chain is built from TRBV6-6 and TRBJ2-5; D might be TRBD2 (6 bases). In germline, CDR1 is MNHNY, CDR2 SVGAGI (reference sequence). This CDR3 has 13 residues. V was trimmed by 2 bases and J by 9 bases, leaving 13 bases between them. The CDR3 DNA reads TGTGCCAGCAGTTACAGAGCGGGCAGGGCCCAGTACTTC. The encoded protein is CASSYRAGRAQYF.

This clonotype was observed a handful of times. This chain's CDR3 is CASRDRGGWFF. The CDR3 DNA reads as TGTGCCAGCAGGGATAGGGGTGGGTGGTTCTTC. V and J are TRBV28 and TRBJ2-1; D possibly corresponds to TRBD1 (5 bases). Germline lookup yields CDR1 MDHEN and CDR2 SYDVKM. Trimming took 6 bases from V and 15 from J, leaving 15 bases between them. CDR3 length equals 11 residues.

There are a few counts of this clonotype. This rearrangement joins TRBV7-3 to TRBJ2-7, with a possible D match to TRBD1 (5 bases). The CDR3 totals 15 residues. Germline V CDR1 and CDR2: SGHTA, FQGTGA. Trimming removed 2 bases at V and 1 base at J, with 12 bases between. The DNA for the CDR3 is TGTGCCAGCAGCTTATCCCAGGGTATGTCCTACGAGCAGTACTTC. Encoded protein: CASSLSQGMSYEQYF.

The table lists this clonotype with a few counts. V gene TRBV7-2 combines with J gene TRBJ1-6; D gene ambiguous. The CDR3 consists of 12 residues. Germline values: CDR1 SGHTA, CDR2 FQGNSA. Trimming pared 5 bases from V and 14 bases from J, leaving 13 bases between. The CDR3 region is CASSQLRETLHF. CDR3 in DNA: TGTGCCAGCAGCCAATTGAGGGAGACCCTCCACTTT.

The chain combines TRBV5-4 with TRBJ2-3, with TRBD1 identical over 7 bases. V lost 5 bases, J lost 4 bases, and 7 bases stayed unmatched. Per the germline V gene, CDR1 is SGHNT and CDR2 is YYREEE (reference sequence). CDR3 size: 14 residues. The CDR3 spells CASRKTGIPDTQYF. CDR3 in DNA: TGTGCCAGCAGGAAGACAGGGATCCCAGATACGCAGTATTTT.

This clonotype appeared a few times. J is TRBJ2-7 and V is TRBV12-3 or TRBV12-4; 8 positions match TRBD2. The CDR3 spans 14 residues. The V and J ends lost 7 bases and 3 bases, in that order; junction bases with no gene match: 8. This CDR3 reads CASTRGLADYEQYF. The CDR3 region has the DNA TGTGCCAGCACCCGAGGACTAGCCGACTACGAGCAGTACTTC.

This clonotype has just a few counts. The rearrangement links TRBV20-1 to TRBJ1-1; the D is unclear. Deletions cut 3 bases from V and 2 bases from J, with 4 bases between. There are 11 residues in the CDR3. The V gene's germline CDR1 is DFQATT and CDR2 SNEGSKA (reference sequence). This CDR3 reads CSARANTEAFF. CDR3 in DNA: TGCAGTGCTAGGGCAAACACTGAAGCTTTCTTT.

This chain connects TRBV18 to TRBJ1-1; tentatively, D is TRBD1 (6 bases). CDR3 length: 15 residues. Deletions cut 3 bases from V and 1 base from J, with 12 bases between. Germline V lookup: CDR1 KGHSH, CDR2 LQKENI. CDR3: CASSPGQHWNTEAFF. The CDR3 region has the DNA TGTGCCAGCTCACCCGGACAGCATTGGAACACTGAAGCTTTCTTT.

This clonotype was observed a few times. This chain joins TRBV6-6 and TRBJ2-3; TRBD1 matches 8 bases. The V gene end was trimmed by 0 bases and the J gene end by 4 bases; junction bases not matched to a gene: 12. The CDR3 has 18 amino acids. CDR1 is MNHNY and CDR2 is SVGAGI in the germline V gene (reference sequence). CDR3 loop: CASSYSFRGLGNADTQYF. For the CDR3, the DNA is TGTGCCAGCAGTTACTCGTTCAGGGGGCTGGGTAACGCAGATACGCAGTATTTT.

With regard to this clonotype: In this CDR3 the conserved last residue, phenylalanine or tryptophan, is missing, so a read error is likely. No DNA is shown, since the ends of the CDR3 on it are uncertain; the CDR3 is the one TCRdb lists. The V gene is TRBV12-3 or TRBV12-4, the J gene TRBJ2-1; TRBD2, the table's D call, lacks a check against the DNA. Including both end residues, the CDR3 is 12 amino acids long. CDR3: CASSFFSGRTSL.

This chain joins TRBV11-1 and TRBJ2-7, with TRBD1 identical over 10 bases. CDR1 and CDR2 from the germline V gene are SGHAT and FQDESV (reference sequence). V dropped 5 bases and J dropped 6; count of bases not matched to a gene: 7. The CDR3 is 14 amino acids. The CDR3 DNA sequence: TGTGCCAGCAGCCGGGACAGGGGAACGGTCGAGCAGTACTTC. It is translated as CASSRDRGTVEQYF.

This chain connects TRBV20-1 to TRBJ2-3, with 10 bases identical to TRBD2. V lost 5 bases, J lost 2 bases, and 4 bases stayed unmatched. The germline gives CDR1 DFQATT, CDR2 SNEGSKA (reference sequence). The CDR3 totals 14 residues. This CDR3 reads CSASGLANTDTQYF. In DNA form, the CDR3 reads TGCAGTGCTTCGGGACTAGCGAACACAGATACGCAGTATTTT.